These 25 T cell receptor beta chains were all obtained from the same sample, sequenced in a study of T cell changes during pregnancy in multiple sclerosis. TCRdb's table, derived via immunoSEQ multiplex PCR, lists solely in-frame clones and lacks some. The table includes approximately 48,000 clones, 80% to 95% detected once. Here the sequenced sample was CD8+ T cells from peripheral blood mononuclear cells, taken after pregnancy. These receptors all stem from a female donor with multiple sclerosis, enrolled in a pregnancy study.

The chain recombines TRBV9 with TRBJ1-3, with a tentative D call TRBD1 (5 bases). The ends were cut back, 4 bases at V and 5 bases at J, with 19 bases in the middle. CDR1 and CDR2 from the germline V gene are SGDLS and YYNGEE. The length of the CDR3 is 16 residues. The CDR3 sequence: CASSLPRGELRNTIYF. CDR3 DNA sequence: TGTGCCAGCAGCCTTCCTCGGGGGGAGTTAAGAAACACCATATATTTT.

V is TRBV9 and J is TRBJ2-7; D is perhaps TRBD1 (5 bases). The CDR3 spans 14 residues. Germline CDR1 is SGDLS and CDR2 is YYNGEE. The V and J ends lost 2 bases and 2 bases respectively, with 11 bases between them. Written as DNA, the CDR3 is TGTGCCAGCAGCGTTACCGACAGCCCCTACGAGCAGTACTTC. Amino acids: CASSVTDSPYEQYF.

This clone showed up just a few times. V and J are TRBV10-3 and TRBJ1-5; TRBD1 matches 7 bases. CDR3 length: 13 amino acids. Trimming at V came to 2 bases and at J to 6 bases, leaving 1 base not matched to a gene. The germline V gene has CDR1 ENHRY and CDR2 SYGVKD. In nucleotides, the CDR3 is TGTGCCATCAGTGAGGGGACAGTTCAGCCCCAGCATTTT. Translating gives CAISEGTVQPQHF.

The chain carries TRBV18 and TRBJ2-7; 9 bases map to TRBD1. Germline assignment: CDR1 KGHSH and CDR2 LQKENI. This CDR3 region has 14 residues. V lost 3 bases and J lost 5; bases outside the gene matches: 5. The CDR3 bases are TGTGCCAGCTCACCTGGGGACAGGGTCCACGAGCAGTACTTC. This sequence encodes CASSPGDRVHEQYF.

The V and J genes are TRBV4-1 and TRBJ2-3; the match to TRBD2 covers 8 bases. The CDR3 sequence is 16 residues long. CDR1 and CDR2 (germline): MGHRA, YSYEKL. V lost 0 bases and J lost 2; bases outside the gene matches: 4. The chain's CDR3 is CASSQEGGRLTDTQYF. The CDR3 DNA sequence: TGCGCCAGCAGCCAAGAGGGCGGGAGGCTCACAGATACGCAGTATTTT.

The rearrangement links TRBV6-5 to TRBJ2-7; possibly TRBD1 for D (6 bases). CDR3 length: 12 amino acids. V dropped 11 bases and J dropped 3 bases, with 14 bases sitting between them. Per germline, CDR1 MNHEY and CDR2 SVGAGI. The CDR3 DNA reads TGTGCCTCAAAGGGGGAGTTCTACGAGCAGTACTTC. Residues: CASKGEFYEQYF.

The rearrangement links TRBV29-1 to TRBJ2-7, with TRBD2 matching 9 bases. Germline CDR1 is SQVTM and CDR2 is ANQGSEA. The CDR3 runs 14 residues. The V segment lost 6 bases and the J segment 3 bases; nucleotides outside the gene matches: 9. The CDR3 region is CSVTRTSEDYEQYF. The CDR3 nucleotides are TGCAGCGTGACCCGGACTAGCGAGGACTACGAGCAGTACTTC.

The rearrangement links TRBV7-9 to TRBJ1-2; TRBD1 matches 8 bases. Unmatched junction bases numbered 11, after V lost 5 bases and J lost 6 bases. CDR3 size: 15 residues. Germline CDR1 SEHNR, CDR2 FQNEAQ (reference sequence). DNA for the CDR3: TGTGCCAGCAGCCTTGACAGGGGCGAATCCAATGGCTACACCTTC. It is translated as CASSLDRGESNGYTF.

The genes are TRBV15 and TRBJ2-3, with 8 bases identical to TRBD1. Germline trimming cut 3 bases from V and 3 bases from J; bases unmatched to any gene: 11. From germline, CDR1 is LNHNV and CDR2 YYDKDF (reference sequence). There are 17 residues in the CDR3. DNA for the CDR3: TGTGCCACCAGCAGCGACTATACAGGGGGAAAAACAGATACGCAGTATTTT. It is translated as CATSSDYTGGKTDTQYF.

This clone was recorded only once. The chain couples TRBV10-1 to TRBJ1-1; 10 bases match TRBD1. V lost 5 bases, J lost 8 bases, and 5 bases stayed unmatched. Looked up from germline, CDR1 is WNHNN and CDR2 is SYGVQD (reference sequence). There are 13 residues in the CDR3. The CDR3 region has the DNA TGCGCCAGCAGTCCCCGGGACAGGGGCGAAGCTTTCTTT. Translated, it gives CASSPRDRGEAFF.

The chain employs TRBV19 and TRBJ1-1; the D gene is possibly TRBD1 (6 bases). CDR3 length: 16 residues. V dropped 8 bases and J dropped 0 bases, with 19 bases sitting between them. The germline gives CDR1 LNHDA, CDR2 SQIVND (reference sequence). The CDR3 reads CASVVRDWDMNTEAFF. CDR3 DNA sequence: TGTGCCAGTGTGGTAAGAGATTGGGACATGAACACTGAAGCTTTCTTT.

Written as DNA, the CDR3 is TGTGCCAGCATTTCACACCCACGGGTCGGGGAGCTGTTTTTT. Encoded protein: CASISHPRVGELFF. This rearrangement joins TRBV6-6 to TRBJ2-2; D unresolved. Trimming left V 7 bases short and J 7 bases short, with 16 bases between. Looked up from germline, CDR1 is MNHNY and CDR2 is SVGAGI (reference sequence). CDR3 length equals 14 residues.

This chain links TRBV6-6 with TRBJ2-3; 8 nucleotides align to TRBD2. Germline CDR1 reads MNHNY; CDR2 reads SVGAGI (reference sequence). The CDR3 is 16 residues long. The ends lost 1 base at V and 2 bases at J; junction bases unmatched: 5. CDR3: CASSYLVAGPTDTQYF. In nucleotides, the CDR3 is TGTGCCAGCAGTTACTTAGTAGCGGGACCCACAGATACGCAGTATTTT.

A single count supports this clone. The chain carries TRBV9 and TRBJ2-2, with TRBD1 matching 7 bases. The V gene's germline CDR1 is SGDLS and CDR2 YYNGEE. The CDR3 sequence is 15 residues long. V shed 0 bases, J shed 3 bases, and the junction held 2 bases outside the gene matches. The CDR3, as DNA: TGTGCCAGCAGCGTAGATAGGGGGCACACCGGGGAGCTGTTTTTT. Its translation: CASSVDRGHTGELFF.

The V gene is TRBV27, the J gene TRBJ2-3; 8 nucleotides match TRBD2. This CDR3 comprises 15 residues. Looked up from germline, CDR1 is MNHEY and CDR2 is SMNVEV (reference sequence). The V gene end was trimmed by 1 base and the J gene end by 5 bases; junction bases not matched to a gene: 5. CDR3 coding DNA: TGTGCCAGCAGTTTATTGACTAGCGCGGGAGATACGCAGTATTTT. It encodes CASSLLTSAGDTQYF.

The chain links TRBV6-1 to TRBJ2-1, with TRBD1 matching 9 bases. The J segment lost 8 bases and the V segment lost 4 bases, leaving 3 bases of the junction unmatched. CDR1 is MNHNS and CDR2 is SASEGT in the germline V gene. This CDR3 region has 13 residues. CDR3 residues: CASSVDRGDEQFF. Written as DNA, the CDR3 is TGTGCCAGCAGTGTGGACAGGGGCGATGAGCAGTTCTTC.

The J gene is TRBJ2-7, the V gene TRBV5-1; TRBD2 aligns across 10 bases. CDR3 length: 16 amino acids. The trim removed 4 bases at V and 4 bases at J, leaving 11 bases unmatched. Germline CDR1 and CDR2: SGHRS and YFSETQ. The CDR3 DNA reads TGCGCCAGCAGCCCAATGGTGAGCGGGGGGGATTACGAGCAGTACTTC. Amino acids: CASSPMVSGGDYEQYF.

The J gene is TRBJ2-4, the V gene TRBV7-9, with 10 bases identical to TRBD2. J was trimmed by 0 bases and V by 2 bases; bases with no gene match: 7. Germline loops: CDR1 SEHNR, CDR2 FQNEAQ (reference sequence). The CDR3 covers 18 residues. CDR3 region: CASSLIWTSGLAKNIQYF. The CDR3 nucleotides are TGTGCCAGCAGCTTAATTTGGACTAGCGGACTAGCCAAAAACATTCAGTACTTC.

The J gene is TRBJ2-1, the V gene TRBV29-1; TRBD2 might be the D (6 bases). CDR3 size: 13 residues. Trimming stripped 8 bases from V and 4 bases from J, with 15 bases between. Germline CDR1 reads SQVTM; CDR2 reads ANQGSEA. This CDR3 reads CSIAVPGYNEQFF. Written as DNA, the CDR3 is TGCAGCATAGCGGTACCGGGGTACAATGAGCAGTTCTTC.

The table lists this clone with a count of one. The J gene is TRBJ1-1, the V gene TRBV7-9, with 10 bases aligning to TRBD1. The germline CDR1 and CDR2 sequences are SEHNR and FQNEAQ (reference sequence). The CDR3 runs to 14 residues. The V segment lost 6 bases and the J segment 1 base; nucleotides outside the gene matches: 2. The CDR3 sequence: CASRDRGGNTEAFF. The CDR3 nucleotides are TGTGCCAGCAGGGACAGGGGGGGGAACACTGAAGCTTTCTTT. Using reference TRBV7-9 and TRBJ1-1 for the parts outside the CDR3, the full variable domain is DTGVSQNPRHKITKRGQNVTFRCDPISEHNRLYWYRQTLGQGPEFLTYFQNEAQLEKSRLLSDRFSAERPKGSFSTLEIQRTEQGDSAMYLCASRDRGGNTEAFFGQGTRLTVV.

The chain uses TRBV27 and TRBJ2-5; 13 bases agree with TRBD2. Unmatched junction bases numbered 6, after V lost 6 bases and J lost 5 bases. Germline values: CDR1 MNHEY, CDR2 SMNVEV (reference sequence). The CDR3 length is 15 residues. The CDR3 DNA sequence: TGTGCCAGCAGCCCGGGGACTAGCGGGACTGAGACCCAGTACTTC. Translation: CASSPGTSGTETQYF.

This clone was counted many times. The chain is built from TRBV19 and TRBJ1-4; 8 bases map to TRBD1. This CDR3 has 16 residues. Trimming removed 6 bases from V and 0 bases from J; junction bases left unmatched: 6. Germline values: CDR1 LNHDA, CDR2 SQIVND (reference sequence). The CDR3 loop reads CASRAGTGSTNEKLFF. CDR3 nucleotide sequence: TGTGCCAGTAGAGCCGGGACAGGCTCAACTAATGAAAAACTGTTTTTT.

This chain's CDR3 is CAWSVTTFDYGYTF. DNA for the CDR3: TGTGCCTGGAGTGTAACGACATTTGACTATGGCTACACCTTC. The chain joins TRBV30 to TRBJ1-2; no reliable D call. Germline V CDR1 and CDR2: GTSNPN, SVGIG (reference sequence). The CDR3 length is 14 residues. The V end lost 0 bases, the J end lost 3 bases, and 11 bases lay between the germline ends.

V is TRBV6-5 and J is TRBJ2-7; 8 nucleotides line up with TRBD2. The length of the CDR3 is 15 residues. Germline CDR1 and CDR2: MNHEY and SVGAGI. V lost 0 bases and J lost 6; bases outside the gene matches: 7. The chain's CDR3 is CASSYSSSGGSEQYF. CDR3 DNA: TGTGCCAGCAGTTACTCGAGCAGCGGGGGTTCCGAGCAGTACTTC.

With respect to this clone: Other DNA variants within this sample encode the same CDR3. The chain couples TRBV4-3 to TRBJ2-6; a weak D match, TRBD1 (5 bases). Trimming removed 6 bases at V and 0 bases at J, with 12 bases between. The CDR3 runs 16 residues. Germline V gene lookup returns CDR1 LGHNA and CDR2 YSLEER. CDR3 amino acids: CASSQDKSSGANVLTF. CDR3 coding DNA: TGCGCCAGCAGTCAGGACAAATCCTCTGGGGCCAACGTCCTGACTTTC.